The 20 T cell receptor beta chains in this list originate from one sample, sequenced in a study of CD8 T cells in Susac syndrome. Reverse transcription of roughly 0.5 to 1 ug RNA was carried out with random hexamers. Each CDR3 protein gets one entry after TCRdb re-called the immunoSEQ multiplex PCR reads with MiXCR. Among 130,000 to 150,000 distinct CDR3 sequences listed, approximately 95% were seen once. What was sequenced was CD8+ T cells from PBMCs. These TCRs come from a human donor in good health.

The chain links TRBV7-9 to TRBJ2-3; no definite D call. V dropped 3 bases and J dropped 0 bases, with 10 bases sitting between them. CDR3 size: 15 residues. CDR1 is SEHNR, CDR2 FQNEAQ, per germline (reference sequence). The CDR3: CASSFTDTSTDTQYF. CDR3 nucleotides: TGTGCCAGCAGCTTCACAGATACTAGCACAGATACGCAGTATTTT.

CDR3 protein: CASSSTWRTGASYGYTF. CDR3 coding DNA: TGTGCCAGCAGCTCGACCTGGAGGACAGGGGCCTCCTATGGCTACACCTTC. V gene TRBV7-8 combines with J gene TRBJ1-2, with 9 bases aligning to TRBD1. The V gene's germline CDR1 is SGHVS and CDR2 FQNEAQ. J was trimmed by 4 bases and V by 4 bases; bases with no gene match: 13. This CDR3 contains 17 residues.

The rearrangement joins TRBV30 to TRBJ2-7; no firm D call. With 3 bases removed from V and 3 bases from J, the gap between germline ends came to 15 bases. This CDR3 contains 14 residues. CDR1 and CDR2 from the germline V gene are GTSNPN and SVGIG (reference sequence). The CDR3 sequence is CAWSAIREDYEQYF. CDR3 sequence (DNA): TGTGCCTGGAGCGCAATAAGAGAAGACTACGAGCAGTACTTC. Filled out from reference TRBV30 and TRBJ2-7, the complete variable domain reads SQTIHQWPATLVQPVGSPLSLECTVEGTSNPNLYWYRQAAGRGLQLLFYSVGIGQISSEVPQNLSASRPQDRQFILSSKKLLLSDSGFYLCAWSAIREDYEQYFGPGTRLTVT.

The chain employs TRBV14 and TRBJ1-1; D might be TRBD1 (5 bases). Germline V gives CDR1 SGHDN, CDR2 FVKESK. Trimming took 2 bases from V and 11 from J, leaving 15 bases between them. This CDR3 contains 13 residues. CDR3: CASSQFPGLEAFF. CDR3 nucleotide sequence: TGTGCCAGCAGCCAATTCCCGGGACTAGAGGCTTTCTTT. Complete variable domain (other parts from reference TRBV14 and TRBJ1-1): EAGVTQFPSHSVIEKGQTVTLRCDPISGHDNLYWYRRVMGKEIKFLLHFVKESKQDESGMPNNRFLAERTGGTYSTLKVQPAELEDSGVYFCASSQFPGLEAFFGQGTRLTVV.

The genes are TRBV6-2 or TRBV6-3 and TRBJ2-1; 10 positions match TRBD1. This CDR3 has 13 amino acids. The junction had 2 bases not matched to a gene; V was cut back by 5 bases and J by 7 bases. Germline V gene lookup returns CDR1 MNHEY and CDR2 SVGEGT. The CDR3 nucleotides are TGTGCCAGCAGTGGGGACAGGGGTAATGAGCAGTTCTTC. The encoded protein is CASSGDRGNEQFF.

The rearrangement links TRBV14 to TRBJ2-1; 12 bases line up with TRBD2. CDR3 length: 14 amino acids. Per the germline V gene, CDR1 is SGHDN and CDR2 is FVKESK. V shed 7 bases and J 9 bases; nucleotides not matched to a gene: 7. The CDR3 DNA follows: TGTGCCAGCACCCCGACTAGCGGGAGTTTTGAGCAGTTCTTC. Residues: CASTPTSGSFEQFF.

The genes are TRBV20-1 and TRBJ2-7; D is unresolved. Looked up from germline, CDR1 is DFQATT and CDR2 is SNEGSKA (reference sequence). Trimming took 5 bases from V and 7 from J, leaving 12 bases between them. The CDR3 is 11 residues long. The CDR3 loop is CSAPHPSEQYF. The DNA for the CDR3 is TGCAGTGCTCCCCACCCATCGGAGCAGTACTTC.

The chain links TRBV19 to TRBJ1-1, with 7 bases aligning to TRBD1. After removal of 7 bases from V and 4 bases from J, the junction contained 9 bases not matched to a gene. This CDR3 comprises 14 residues. Germline V gene sequence: CDR1 LNHDA, CDR2 SQIVND (reference sequence). CDR3 nucleotide sequence: TGTGCCAGTACGCCAGGGGGTGGAGGCACTGAAGCTTTCTTT. Translating gives CASTPGGGGTEAFF.

The gene calls are TRBV27 and TRBJ2-3, with TRBD2 matching over 8 bases. The V gene's germline CDR1 is MNHEY and CDR2 SMNVEV (reference sequence). The CDR3 has 15 residues. Unmatched junction bases numbered 6, after V lost 6 bases and J lost 1 base. CDR3 in DNA: TGTGCCAGCAGCCCGAAAGCGGGAGGCACAGATACGCAGTATTTT. It translates to CASSPKAGGTDTQYF.

The chain has TRBV9 and TRBJ1-1; 9 nucleotides agree with TRBD1. The germline CDR1 and CDR2 sequences are SGDLS and YYNGEE. The CDR3 is made up of 15 amino acids. Germline trimming cut 0 bases from V and 4 bases from J; bases unmatched to any gene: 4. CDR3 in DNA: TGTGCCAGCAGCGTAGGGGGACAGGGAGGCACTGAAGCTTTCTTT. Encoded protein: CASSVGGQGGTEAFF.

The rearrangement joins TRBV27 to TRBJ1-2; D not certain. Germline V gene sequence: CDR1 MNHEY, CDR2 SMNVEV (reference sequence). CDR3 length: 16 residues. Trimming cost V 0 bases and J 6 bases, with 17 bases left between them. The CDR3, as DNA: TGTGCCAGCAGTTTATCGGGCGGTCTAACGTCCCATGGCTACACCTTC. As protein: CASSLSGGLTSHGYTF.

This chain links TRBV6-2 or TRBV6-3 with TRBJ2-5; 9 positions agree with TRBD2. V lost 9 bases and J lost 3; bases outside the gene matches: 8. The CDR3 totals 14 residues. Germline loops: CDR1 MNHEY, CDR2 SVGEGT. CDR3 in DNA: TGTGCCAGTTGTCTTGCTAGCGGGAAAGAGACCCAGTACTTC. It specifies CASCLASGKETQYF.

This rearrangement joins TRBV24-1 to TRBJ2-1, with 7 bases aligning to TRBD1. Trimming at V came to 5 bases and at J to 5 bases, leaving 5 bases not matched to a gene. CDR1 is KGHDR and CDR2 is SFDVKD in the germline V gene. CDR3 length: 14 residues. CDR3 nucleotide sequence: TGTGCCACCAGTGTACGGGACAGCCACAATGAGCAGTTCTTC. Its translation is CATSVRDSHNEQFF.

This clonotype has just one count. V is TRBV7-9 and J is TRBJ2-7; no firm D call. CDR3 length: 15 residues. The V and J ends lost 1 base and 5 bases respectively, with 15 bases between them. Germline V gene data show CDR1 as SEHNR and CDR2 as FQNEAQ (reference sequence). CDR3 coding DNA: TGTGCCAGCAGCTTAGATTGGGGTGCGGCGAACGAGCAGTACTTC. Protein product: CASSLDWGAANEQYF. Complete variable domain (other parts from reference TRBV7-9 and TRBJ2-7): DTGVSQNPRHKITKRGQNVTFRCDPISEHNRLYWYRQTLGQGPEFLTYFQNEAQLEKSRLLSDRFSAERPKGSFSTLEIQRTEQGDSAMYLCASSLDWGAANEQYFGPGTRLTVT.

V is TRBV29-1 and J is TRBJ2-1, with D possibly matching TRBD1 (7 bases). Between the trimmed V and J ends, which lost 1 base and 9 bases, there was a span of 10 bases. The CDR3 runs to 12 residues. From germline, CDR1 is SQVTM and CDR2 ANQGSEA. Written as DNA, the CDR3 is TGCAGCGTTGAAGCAGGGGGAGGTGAGCAGTTCTTC. Protein: CSVEAGGGEQFF.

The chain carries TRBV3-1 and TRBJ2-2, with D unresolved. Trimming left V 2 bases short and J 1 base short, with 5 bases between. The CDR3 has 14 residues. The germline CDR1 and CDR2 sequences are LGHDT and YNNKEL (reference sequence). CDR3 protein: CASSQSRNTGELFF. The CDR3 DNA reads as TGTGCCAGCAGCCAATCGCGGAACACCGGGGAGCTGTTTTTT.

The gene calls are TRBV21-1 and TRBJ1-5; TRBD1, the table's D call, lacks a check against the DNA. TRBV21-1 is a pseudogene. The CDR3 runs to 16 residues. The CDR3 DNA sequence: TGTGCCAGCAGCAAATTGGGACAGGGCTGCAATCAGCCCCAGCATTTT. Protein: CASSKLGQGCNQPQHF.

The CDR3 nucleotides are TGTGCCTGGAGTGTAGGGACCACTGAAGCTTTCTTT. It specifies CAWSVGTTEAFF. V is TRBV30 and J is TRBJ1-1; D is possibly TRBD1 (5 bases). This CDR3 has 12 residues. CDR1 GTSNPN and CDR2 SVGIG come from the germline V gene (reference sequence). V lost 0 bases, J lost 4 bases, and 6 bases lay in between.

The chain combines TRBV29-1 with TRBJ2-7, with 8 bases that match TRBD1. The CDR3 extends over 15 amino acids. Looked up from germline, CDR1 is SQVTM and CDR2 is ANQGSEA. After removal of 1 base from V and 2 bases from J, the junction contained 7 bases not matched to a gene. For the CDR3, the DNA is TGCAGCGTTGAAGGTGGCGAGACAGGGGCCTACGAGCAGTACTTC. It translates to CSVEGGETGAYEQYF.

J is TRBJ1-2 and V is TRBV29-1, with D unresolved. V was clipped by 6 bases and J by 2 bases, with 13 bases between them. This CDR3 region has 13 residues. CDR1 SQVTM and CDR2 ANQGSEA come from the germline V gene. CDR3 in DNA: TGCAGCGTGGGAACATCGCCAAACTATGGCTACACCTTC. It specifies CSVGTSPNYGYTF.